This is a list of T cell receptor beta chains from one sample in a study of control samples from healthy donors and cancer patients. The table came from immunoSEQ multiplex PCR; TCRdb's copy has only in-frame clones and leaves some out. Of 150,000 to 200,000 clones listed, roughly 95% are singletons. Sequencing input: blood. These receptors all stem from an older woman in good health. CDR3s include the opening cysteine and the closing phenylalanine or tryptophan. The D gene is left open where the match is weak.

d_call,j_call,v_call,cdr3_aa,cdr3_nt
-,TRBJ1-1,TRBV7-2,CASSLTDSLNTEAFF,TGTGCCAGCAGTTTAACCGACAGTTTGAACACTGAAGCTTTCTTT
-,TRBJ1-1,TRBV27,CASSFADNTEAFF,TGTGCCAGCAGTTTTGCGGATAACACTGAAGCTTTCTTT
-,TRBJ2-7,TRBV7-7,CASSLDPSYEQYF,TGTGCTAGCAGCTTAGACCCGTCCTACGAGCAGTACTTC
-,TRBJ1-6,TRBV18,CASSPREPGGNSPLHF,TGTGCCAGCTCACCTAGGGAACCGGGGGGGAATTCACCCCTCCACTTT
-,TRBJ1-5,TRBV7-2,CASSPRGTRDSNQPQHF,TGTGCCAGCAGCCCCCGCGGAACAAGGGACAGCAATCAGCCCCAGCATTTT
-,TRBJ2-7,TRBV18,CASSPDEWQYF,TGTGCCAGCTCACCAGACGAATGGCAGTACTTC
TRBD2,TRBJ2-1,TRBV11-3,CASSFGGGPSYNEQFF,TGTGCCAGCAGCTTTGGGGGGGGACCCTCGTACAATGAGCAGTTCTTC
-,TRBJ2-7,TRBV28,CAISGDGHEQYF,TGTGCCATCTCCGGGGACGGGCACGAGCAGTACTTC
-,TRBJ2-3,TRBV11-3,CASSLGYGDTQYF,TGTGCCAGCAGCTTAGGATATGGTGATACGCAGTATTTT
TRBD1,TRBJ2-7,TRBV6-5,CASSYSGTGGTWEQYF,TGTGCCAGCAGTTACTCTGGGACAGGGGGCACCTGGGAGCAGTACTTC
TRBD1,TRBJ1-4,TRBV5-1,CASSSRQGGEKLFF,TGCGCCAGCAGCTCCAGACAGGGGGGTGAAAAACTGTTTTTT
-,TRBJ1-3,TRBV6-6,CASLDRSGNTIYF,TGTGCCAGTTTAGATCGCTCTGGAAACACCATATATTTT
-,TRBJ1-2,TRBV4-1,CASSPTKGSFTGYTF,TGCGCCAGCAGCCCCACAAAGGGGTCATTTACGGGCTACACCTTC
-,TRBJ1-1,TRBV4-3,CASSQYGDWTEAFF,TGCGCCAGCAGCCAGTATGGGGATTGGACTGAAGCTTTCTTT
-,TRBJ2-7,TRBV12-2,CASRLPPGQGPHEQYF,TGTGCAAGTCGCTTACCGCCCGGGCAGGGCCCCCACGAGCAGTACTTC
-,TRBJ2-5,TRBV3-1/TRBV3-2,CASSQEQGDQETQYF,TGTGCCAGCAGCCAAGAGCAGGGTGACCAAGAGACCCAGTACTTC
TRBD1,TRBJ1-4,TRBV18,CASSQGTVNEKLFF,TGTGCCAGCTCACAGGGGACAGTTAATGAAAAACTGTTTTTT
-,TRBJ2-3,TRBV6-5,CASNQDRSTDTQYF,TGTGCCAGCAACCAAGACAGAAGCACAGATACGCAGTATTTT
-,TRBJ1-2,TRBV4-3,CASSPQTSYGYTF,TGCGCCAGCAGCCCGCAAACGAGTTATGGCTACACCTTC
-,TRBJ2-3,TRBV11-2,CASKMTATDTQYF,TGTGCCAGCAAGATGACGGCCACAGATACGCAGTATTTT
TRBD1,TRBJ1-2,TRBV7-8,CASSPRTGLNYGYTF,TGTGCCAGCAGCCCCAGGACAGGCCTTAACTATGGCTACACCTTC
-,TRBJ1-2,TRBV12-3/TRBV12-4,CASRFTARGGYTF,TGTGCCAGCAGGTTTACAGCCAGGGGTGGCTACACCTTC
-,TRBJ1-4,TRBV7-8,CASSSQAGAVEKLFF,TGTGCCAGCAGCTCCCAGGCAGGGGCAGTTGAAAAACTGTTTTTT
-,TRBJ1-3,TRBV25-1,CASSDTGRFETGNTIYF,TGTGCCAGCAGTGACACCGGCCGTTTCGAGACTGGAAACACCATATATTTT
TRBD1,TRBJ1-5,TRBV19,CASSIHRTGRVFLGNQPQHF,TGTGCCAGTAGTATCCACCGGACAGGACGGGTTTTCCTTGGCAATCAGCCCCAGCATTTT
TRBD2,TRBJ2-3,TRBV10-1,CASTPYSGVNLDTQYF,TGCGCCAGCACTCCCTATAGCGGGGTCAATTTGGATACGCAGTATTTT
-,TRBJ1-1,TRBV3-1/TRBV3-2,CASSQDTGEAFF,TGTGCCAGCAGCCAAGATACAGGGGAAGCTTTCTTT
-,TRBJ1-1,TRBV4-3,CASSHGGRTEAFF,TGCGCCAGCAGCCATGGGGGTAGGACTGAAGCTTTCTTT
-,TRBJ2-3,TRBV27,CASCVGFAGTDTQYF,TGTGCCAGCTGTGTTGGATTCGCGGGCACAGATACGCAGTATTTT
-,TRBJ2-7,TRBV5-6,CASSPRRQGGYEQYF,TGTGCCAGCAGCCCCCGTCGGCAGGGCGGGTACGAGCAGTACTTC
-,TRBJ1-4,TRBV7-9,CASSRGGEEEKLFF,TGTGCCAGCAGCCGAGGCGGGGAAGAAGAAAAACTGTTTTTT
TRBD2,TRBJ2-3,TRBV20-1,CSASVTSGSDTQYF,TGCAGTGCTAGTGTGACTAGCGGCTCAGATACGCAGTATTTT
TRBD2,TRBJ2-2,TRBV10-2,CASSISGGNTGELFF,TGCGCCAGCAGCATTAGCGGGGGGAACACCGGGGAGCTGTTTTTT
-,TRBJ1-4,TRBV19,CATRERTTNEKLFF,TGTGCCACCAGGGAGCGAACCACTAATGAAAAACTGTTTTTT
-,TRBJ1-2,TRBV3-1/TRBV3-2,CASSQATVPIFYGYTF,TGTGCCAGCAGCCAAGCGACAGTGCCCATCTTCTATGGCTACACCTTC
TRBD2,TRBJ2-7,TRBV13,CASSLTSGGAPTAYEQYF,TGTGCCAGCAGCCTGACTAGCGGGGGGGCCCCCACCGCCTACGAGCAGTACTTC